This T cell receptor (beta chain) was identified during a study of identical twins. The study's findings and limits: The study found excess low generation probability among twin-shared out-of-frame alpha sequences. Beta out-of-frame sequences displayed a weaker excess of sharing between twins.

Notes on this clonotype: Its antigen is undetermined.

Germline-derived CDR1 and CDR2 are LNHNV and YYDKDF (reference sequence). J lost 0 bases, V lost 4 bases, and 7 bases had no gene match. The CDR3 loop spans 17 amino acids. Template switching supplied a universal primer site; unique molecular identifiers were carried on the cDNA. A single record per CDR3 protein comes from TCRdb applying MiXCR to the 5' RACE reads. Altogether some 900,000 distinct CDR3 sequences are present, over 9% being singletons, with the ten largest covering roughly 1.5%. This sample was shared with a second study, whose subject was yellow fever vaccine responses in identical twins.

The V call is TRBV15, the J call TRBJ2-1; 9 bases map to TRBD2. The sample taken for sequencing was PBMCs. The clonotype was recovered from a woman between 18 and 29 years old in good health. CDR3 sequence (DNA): TGTGCCACCAGCACCAGACTAGCGGTAAGCTCCTACAATGAGCAGTTCTTC. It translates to CATSTRLAVSSYNEQFF.